These 8 T cell receptor beta chains were sequenced from one sample in a study of post-analysis software for immune sequencing data. General observations from the study: There were five TRBV segments more frequent in patients than controls, and TRBV5-6, TRBV5-1 and TRBV20-1 were among them.

Unique molecular identifiers tagged the TCR beta cDNA libraries. Each CDR3 protein is one row after TCRdb ran MiXCR on the PCR reads. Among about 430,000 distinct CDR3 sequences listed, approximately 38% were seen once. Their antigen targets remain unknown. Sequenced: blood. The source of these receptors is a girl under 10 years old with multiple sclerosis.

The chain couples TRBV7-2 to TRBJ2-1, with D possibly matching TRBD1 (5 bases). Germline lookup yields CDR1 SGHTA and CDR2 FQGNSA. There are 14 residues in the CDR3. V shed 2 bases and J shed 4 bases, with 9 bases lying between them. Here the CDR3 reads CASSLRQLYNEQFF. The CDR3 bases are TGTGCCAGCAGCTTACGACAGCTTTACAATGAGCAGTTCTTC. The full variable domain, with the rest looked up from reference TRBV7-2 and TRBJ2-1, is GAGVSQSPSNKVTEKGKDVELRCDPISGHTALYWYRQSLGQGLEFLIYFQGNSAPDKSGLPSDRFSAERTGGSVSTLTIQRTQQEDSAVYLCASSLRQLYNEQFFGPGTRLTVL.

The chain joins TRBV27 to TRBJ2-7; 7 positions match TRBD2. Germline values: CDR1 MNHEY, CDR2 SMNVEV (reference sequence). With V trimmed by 3 bases and J by 0 bases, 5 bases remained unmatched. The CDR3 covers 15 residues. CDR3 region: CASSFFGGTSYEQYF. Written as DNA, the CDR3 is TGTGCCAGCAGTTTCTTCGGGGGGACCTCCTACGAGCAGTACTTC.

V is TRBV5-1 and J is TRBJ1-1, with 9 nucleotides matching TRBD1. The CDR3 spans 15 residues. Germline CDR1 reads SGHRS; CDR2 reads YFSETQ. Trimming removed 4 bases from V and 5 bases from J; junction bases left unmatched: 9. In nucleotides, the CDR3 is TGCGCCAGCAGCCCCGCGACAGGGGGAAAAACTGAAGCTTTCTTT. Residues: CASSPATGGKTEAFF.

This rearrangement joins TRBV20-1 to TRBJ2-5; tentative D call: TRBD1 (6 bases). The CDR3 extends over 14 amino acids. V was pared by 0 bases and J by 5 bases, with 13 bases between. The germline gives CDR1 DFQATT, CDR2 SNEGSKA (reference sequence). The CDR3 reads CSARDYGGAETQYF. The CDR3 DNA follows: TGCAGTGCTAGAGATTATGGGGGCGCGGAGACCCAGTACTTC.

V usage is TRBV6-2 or TRBV6-3 and J usage is TRBJ2-5; TRBD1 matches 8 bases. The end of the DNA aligns better with TRBJ2-7, so the J call may be wrong. The CDR3 totals 17 residues. The germline V gene encodes CDR1 MNHEY and CDR2 SVGEGT. In DNA, the CDR3 is TGTGCCAGCAGTTACTCCCCGGGACAGGTCTTTCGAAACGAGCAGTACTTC. This sequence encodes CASSYSPGQVFRNEQYF.

This clonotype has just a few counts. The V and J genes are TRBV5-5 and TRBJ1-5, with 9 bases identical to TRBD1. The V gene end was trimmed by 2 bases and the J gene end by 0 bases; junction bases not matched to a gene: 9. CDR1 is SGHKS and CDR2 is YYEKEE in the germline V gene (reference sequence). This CDR3 is built from 18 residues. In DNA form, the CDR3 reads TGTGCCAGCAGCTTCTCCGGGACAGGGACGTATAGCAATCAGCCCCAGCATTTT. It yields the protein CASSFSGTGTYSNQPQHF.

The V gene is TRBV5-1, the J gene TRBJ2-7, with 10 bases fitting TRBD2. V shed 4 bases, J shed 3 bases, and the junction held 7 bases outside the gene matches. Germline V CDR1 and CDR2: SGHRS, YFSETQ. This CDR3 is 15 amino acids long. The CDR3, as DNA: TGCGCCAGCAGCCCGCTAGGGACTAGCGTCTACGAGCAGTACTTC. Its translation is CASSPLGTSVYEQYF.

The V gene is TRBV5-1, the J gene TRBJ2-3, with TRBD1 as a possible D gene (6 bases). The V gene lost 1 base and the J gene lost 4 bases, with 22 bases spanning the gap. From germline, CDR1 is SGHRS and CDR2 YFSETQ. The CDR3 consists of 18 residues. The CDR3 sequence is CASSLMSQGSKLADTQYF. Written as DNA, the CDR3 is TGCGCCAGCAGCTTGATGAGTCAGGGGAGTAAGTTGGCAGATACGCAGTATTTT. The full variable domain, with the rest looked up from reference TRBV5-1 and TRBJ2-3, is KAGVTQTPRYLIKTRGQQVTLSCSPISGHRSVSWYQQTPGQGLQFLFEYFSETQRNKGNFPGRFSGRQFSNSRSEMNVSTLELGDSALYLCASSLMSQGSKLADTQYFGPGTRLTVL.